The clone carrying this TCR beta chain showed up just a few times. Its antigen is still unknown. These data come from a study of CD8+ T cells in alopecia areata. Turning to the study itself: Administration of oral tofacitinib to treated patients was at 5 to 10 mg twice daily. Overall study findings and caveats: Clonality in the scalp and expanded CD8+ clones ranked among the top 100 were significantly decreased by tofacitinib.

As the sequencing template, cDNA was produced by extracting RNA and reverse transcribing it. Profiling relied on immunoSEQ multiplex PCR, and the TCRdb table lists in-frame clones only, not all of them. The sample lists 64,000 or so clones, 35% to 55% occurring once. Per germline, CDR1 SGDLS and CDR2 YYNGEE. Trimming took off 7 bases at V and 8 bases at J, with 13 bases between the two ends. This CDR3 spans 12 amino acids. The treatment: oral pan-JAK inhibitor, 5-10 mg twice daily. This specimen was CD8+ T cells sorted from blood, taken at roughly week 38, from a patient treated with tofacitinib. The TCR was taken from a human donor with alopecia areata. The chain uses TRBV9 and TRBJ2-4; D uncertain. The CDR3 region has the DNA TGTGCCAGCCAGATAAGGCCGGACATTCAGTACTTC. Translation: CASQIRPDIQYF.